This T cell receptor beta chain derives from a study of beta chain features in type 1 diabetes. The CDR3 length is 16 residues. Germline V CDR1 and CDR2: SGHAT, FQNNGV. V shed 6 bases and J shed 0 bases, with 15 bases lying between them. Isolated RNA was reverse transcribed in full, so expressed TCRB transcripts were sequenced. Clones were read by immunoSEQ multiplex PCR, and TCRdb kept only the in-frame ones, dropping some. The data hold 10,000 to 15,000 clones, with roughly half observed a single time. This TCR derives from a man between 18 and 29 years old in good health. The chain combines TRBV11-2 with TRBJ1-5; TRBD1 is a possible D gene (5 bases). The sequenced sample was stem cell memory CD4+ T cells from blood. In nucleotides, the CDR3 is TGTGCCAGCAGTAGCCGACCGGACAATAGCAATCAGCCCCAGCATTTT. Amino acid sequence: CASSSRPDNSNQPQHF.